These T cell receptor beta chains were read from a single sample in a study of blood T cell repertoires in COVID-19. The assay was immunoSEQ multiplex PCR, and TCRdb's table has in-frame clones only and misses some. The sample holds tens of thousands of clones, over 80% seen once. Sample: peripheral blood. The receptors originated from a man in his thirties or forties with COVID-19, enrolled during active disease. Each CDR3 is given with its conserved first and last residue. D genes are given only for firm matches. A row's size may be missing; if present it is once, few, many or a size class.

V gene	clone size	J gene	D gene	CDR3 DNA	CDR3 protein
TRBV30	.	TRBJ2-5	.	TGTGCCTGGGGAAGTGGCGGGCAGAAAGAGACCCAGTACTTC	CAWGSGGQKETQYF
TRBV9	.	TRBJ2-2	TRBD2	TGTGCCAGCAGCGAACGGGAGGGCCTAACCGGGGAGCTGTTTTTT	CASSEREGLTGELFF
TRBV2	.	TRBJ1-5	TRBD1	TGTGCCAGCAGACGGGACAGTAATCAGCCCCAGCATTTT	CASRRDSNQPQHF
TRBV19	.	TRBJ1-2	TRBD1	TGTGCCAGTAGGGGTCCGGGACAGCAAAACTATGGCTACACCTTC	CASRGPGQQNYGYTF
TRBV6-2/TRBV6-3	.	TRBJ2-3	.	TGTGCCAGCAGCCTAGCGTCTCAAGGAGGAACGCAGTATTTT	CASSLASQGGTQYF
TRBV7-2	.	TRBJ2-3	TRBD2	TGTGCCAGCAGCTTAAATATCGCGGGAGGAAGCGATACGCAGTATTTT	CASSLNIAGGSDTQYF
TRBV27	.	TRBJ2-4	.	TGTGCCAGCAGTTTAATCAGGGGTAGCGGGCCCACTCATGACATTCAGTACTTC	CASSLIRGSGPTHDIQYF
TRBV19	.	TRBJ1-5	.	TGTGCCAGTAGTATTTCAGGGTATGGAACGAATCAGCCCCAGCATTTT	CASSISGYGTNQPQHF
TRBV24-1	.	TRBJ2-5	.	TGTGCCACCAGCCCCGGGCCCAAGGGGTTAGAAGAGACCCAGTACTTC	CATSPGPKGLEETQYF
TRBV5-4	.	TRBJ2-7	TRBD2	TGTGCCAGCAGCTTGGGGGGGACTAGCGAATACGAGCAGTACTTC	CASSLGGTSEYEQYF
TRBV19	.	TRBJ2-7	.	TGTGCCAGTAGTCGTTCCAATACAGGGACCGCGCGTGAGCAGTACTTC	CASSRSNTGTAREQYF
TRBV6-1	.	TRBJ1-1	.	TGTGCCAGCAGTGAAGCGGGGGGTAACACTGAAGCTTTCTTT	CASSEAGGNTEAFF
TRBV10-3	.	TRBJ2-5	.	TGTGCCATCAGTGAGTCGGGGGGACAGCAAGAGACCCAGTACTTC	CAISESGGQQETQYF
TRBV5-1	.	TRBJ2-3	TRBD2	TGCGCCAGCAGAGGATGGGGACGGGAGGGAAACACAGATACGCAGTATTTT	CASRGWGREGNTDTQYF
TRBV2	few	TRBJ1-2	.	TGTGCCAGCAGACCCGGTGTCTACACCTTC	CASRPGVYTF
TRBV21-1	.	TRBJ1-5	.	TGTGCCAGCAGCAAAGCCCAGGGATATAGCAATCAGCCCCAGCATTTT	CASSKAQGYSNQPQHF
TRBV5-5	few	TRBJ1-5	.	TGTGCCAGCAGCTTGACAGATCAGCCCCAGCATTTT	CASSLTDQPQHF
TRBV7-2	once	TRBJ1-6	.	TGTGCCAGCAGCTTAGTAAAGTCTCGGACAAATTCACCCCTCCACTTT	CASSLVKSRTNSPLHF
TRBV28	.	TRBJ1-2	.	TGTGCCAGCAGTAAAACAGCAACAGGCTACACCTTC	CASSKTATGYTF
TRBV30	few	TRBJ1-2	.	TGTGCCTGGAGAGGTAGGGGGACGGGCGGCTACACCTTC	CAWRGRGTGGYTF
TRBV5-1	.	TRBJ2-5	TRBD2	TGCGCCAGCAGCTTCAGCGGGAGGGTACAAGAGACCCAGTACTTC	CASSFSGRVQETQYF
TRBV10-3	.	TRBJ2-1	TRBD2	TGTGCCATCAGTGCGGGACTAGCGGGAGGGAGCTCCTACAATGAGCAGTTCTTC	CAISAGLAGGSSYNEQFF
TRBV28	.	TRBJ1-5	.	TGTGCCAGCAGACACCAGACAGGAGGAAATCAGCCCCAGCATTTT	CASRHQTGGNQPQHF
TRBV20-1	few	TRBJ2-7	.	TGCAGTGCTAGTCTGGGGCCAGGGCGCTACGAGCAGTACTTC	CSASLGPGRYEQYF
TRBV28	.	TRBJ1-1	.	TGTGCCAGCAGTTTAGGAGTTACTGAAGCTTTCTTT	CASSLGVTEAFF
TRBV7-9	.	TRBJ2-7	TRBD1	TGTGCCAGCAGCCCCCCAACAGGGGCGGGCGAGCAGCACTTC	CASSPPTGAGEQHF